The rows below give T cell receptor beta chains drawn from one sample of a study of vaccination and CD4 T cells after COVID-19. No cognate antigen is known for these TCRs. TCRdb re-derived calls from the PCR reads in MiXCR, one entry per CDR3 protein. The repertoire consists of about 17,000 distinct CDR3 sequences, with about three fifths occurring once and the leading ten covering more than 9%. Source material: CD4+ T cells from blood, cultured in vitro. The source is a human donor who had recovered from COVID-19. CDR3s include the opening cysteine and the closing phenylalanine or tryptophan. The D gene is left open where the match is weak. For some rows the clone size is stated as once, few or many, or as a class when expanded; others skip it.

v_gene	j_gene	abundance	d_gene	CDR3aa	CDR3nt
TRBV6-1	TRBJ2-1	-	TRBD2	CASSPGGLAGDWSYNEQFF	TGTGCCAGCAGTCCCGGGGGGCTAGCGGGAGATTGGTCCTACAATGAGCAGTTCTTC
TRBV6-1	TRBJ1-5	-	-	CASSEYYNQPQHF	TGTGCCAGCAGTGAATATTACAATCAGCCCCAGCATTTT
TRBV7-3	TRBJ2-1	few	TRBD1	CASSTTGGPYNEQFF	TGTGCCAGCAGCACCACAGGGGGCCCCTACAATGAGCAGTTCTTC
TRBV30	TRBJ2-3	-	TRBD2	CAWSRGESDTQYF	TGTGCCTGGAGCCGGGGGGAATCAGATACGCAGTATTTT
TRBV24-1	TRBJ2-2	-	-	CATSDSRRTGELFF	TGTGCCACCAGTGATTCCAGACGCACCGGGGAGCTGTTTTTT
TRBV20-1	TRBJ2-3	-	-	CSAINSRGSDTQYF	TGCAGTGCTATTAACTCCCGGGGTTCAGATACGCAGTATTTT
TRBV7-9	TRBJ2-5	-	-	CASSLLAQETQYF	TGTGCCAGCAGCTTACTGGCCCAAGAGACCCAGTACTTC
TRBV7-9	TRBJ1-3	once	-	CASRNQAGSNTIYF	TGTGCCAGCAGGAACCAGGCTGGTTCTAACACCATATATTTT
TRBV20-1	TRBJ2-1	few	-	CSAKGRENEQFF	TGCAGTGCGAAGGGTAGGGAGAATGAGCAGTTCTTC
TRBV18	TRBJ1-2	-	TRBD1	CASSPGTGTNYGYTF	TGTGCCAGCTCACCGGGGACAGGAACTAACTATGGCTACACCTTC
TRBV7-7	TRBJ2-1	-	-	CASSLSPSRDYNEQFF	TGTGCTAGCAGCTTATCACCTAGCCGCGACTACAATGAGCAGTTCTTC
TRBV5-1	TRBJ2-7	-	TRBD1	CASSPSGTAPYEQYF	TGCGCCAGCAGTCCGTCCGGGACAGCTCCCTACGAGCAGTACTTC
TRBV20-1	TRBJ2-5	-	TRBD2	CSAAGTSGAQETQYF	TGCAGTGCCGCCGGGACTAGCGGGGCCCAAGAGACCCAGTACTTC
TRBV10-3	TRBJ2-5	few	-	CAISESTGKETQYF	TGTGCCATCAGTGAGTCAACAGGAAAAGAGACCCAGTACTTC
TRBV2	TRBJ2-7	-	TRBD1	CASMRDSNYEQYF	TGTGCCAGCATGAGGGACAGCAACTACGAGCAGTACTTC
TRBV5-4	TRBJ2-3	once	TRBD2	CASSYPGLAVTDTQYF	TGTGCCAGCAGCTACCCGGGACTAGCGGTTACAGATACGCAGTATTTT
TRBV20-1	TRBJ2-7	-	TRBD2	CSARKGTSGSGEQYF	TGCAGTGCTAGAAAAGGGACTAGCGGTTCGGGGGAGCAGTACTTC
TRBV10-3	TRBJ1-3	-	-	CAITASASGNTIYF	TGTGCCATCACCGCCTCCGCCTCTGGAAACACCATATATTTT
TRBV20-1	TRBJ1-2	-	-	CSASRATYGYTF	TGCAGTGCCAGCCGGGCCACCTATGGCTACACCTTT
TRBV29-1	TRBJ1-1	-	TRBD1	CSAAFSTGIAFF	TGCAGCGCCGCCTTTTCGACAGGGATAGCTTTCTTT
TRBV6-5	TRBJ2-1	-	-	CASSYSGNEQFF	TGTGCCAGCAGTTACTCAGGCAATGAGCAGTTCTTC
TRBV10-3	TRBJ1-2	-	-	CATLPEKGLRDYGYTF	TGTGCCACGCTCCCGGAGAAGGGTCTTAGAGACTATGGCTACACCTTC
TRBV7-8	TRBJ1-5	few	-	CASSLVPQGWNQPQHF	TGTGCCAGCAGCTTAGTTCCCCAGGGATGGAATCAGCCCCAGCATTTT
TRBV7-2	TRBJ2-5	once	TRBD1	CASSWDRGETQYF	TGTGCCAGCAGCTGGGACAGGGGAGAGACCCAGTACTTC
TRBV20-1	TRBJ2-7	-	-	CSAIGSGGGGSRSYEQYF	TGCAGTGCTATAGGTTCCGGCGGGGGCGGGAGTAGGTCCTACGAGCAGTACTTC
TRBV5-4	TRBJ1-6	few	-	CASSPGQGSPLHF	TGTGCCAGCAGCCCCGGGCAAGGTTCACCCCTCCACTTT
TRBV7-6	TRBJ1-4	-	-	CASSLPPGRYDTNEKLFF	TGTGCCAGCAGCTTGCCCCCTGGACGATATGATACTAATGAAAAACTGTTTTTT
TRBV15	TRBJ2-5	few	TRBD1	CATSRGQMQETQYF	TGTGCCACCAGCAGGGGACAGATGCAAGAGACCCAGTACTTC
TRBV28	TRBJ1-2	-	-	CASSQGGGSLYGYTF	TGTGCCAGCTCCCAAGGGGGGGGGTCGCTGTATGGCTACACCTTC
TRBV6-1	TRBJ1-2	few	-	CASSPDAHRAGGYTF	TGTGCCAGCAGTCCCGACGCTCACAGGGCGGGTGGCTACACCTTC
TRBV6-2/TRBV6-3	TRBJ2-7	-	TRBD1	CASSYSRGGPWDF	TGTGCCAGCAGTTACTCCAGAGGGGGCCCTTGGGACTTC
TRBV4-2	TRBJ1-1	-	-	CASSQDPLIRNTEAFF	TGTGCCAGCAGCCAAGATCCTCTGATCAGGAACACTGAAGCTTTCTTT
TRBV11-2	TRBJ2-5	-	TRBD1	CASSQWGTGYGETQYF	TGTGCCAGCAGCCAGTGGGGGACAGGGTATGGAGAGACCCAGTACTTC
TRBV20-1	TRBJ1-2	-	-	CSADSVLGGGGYTF	TGCAGTGCGGATAGTGTATTGGGGGGCGGTGGCTACACCTTC
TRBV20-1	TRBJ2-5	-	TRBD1	CSASGTGAYETQYF	TGCAGTGCATCCGGGACAGGGGCTTATGAGACCCAGTACTTC
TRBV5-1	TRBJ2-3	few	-	CASSLEAAGQLTDTQYF	TGCGCCAGCAGCTTGGAGGCCGCGGGACAGCTCACAGATACGCAGTATTTT
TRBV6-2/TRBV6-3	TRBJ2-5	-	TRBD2	CANSYPIPLLAPGQETQYF	TGTGCCAACAGTTACCCGATACCTCTACTAGCGCCGGGACAAGAGACCCAGTACTTC
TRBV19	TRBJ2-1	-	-	CASSRTGTVYNEQFF	TGTGCCAGTAGTAGAACCGGGACTGTGTACAATGAGCAGTTCTTC
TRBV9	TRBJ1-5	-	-	CASSVSPNQPQHF	TGTGCCAGCAGCGTATCCCCCAATCAGCCCCAGCATTTT
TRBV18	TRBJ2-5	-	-	CASSWGDGYQETQYF	TGTGCCAGCTCATGGGGAGACGGTTACCAAGAGACCCAGTACTTC
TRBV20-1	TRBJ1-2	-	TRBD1	CSASHGTVLYGYTF	TGCAGTGCTAGTCACGGGACAGTACTTTATGGCTACACCTTC
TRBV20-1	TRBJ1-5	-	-	CSATRTADQPQHF	TGCAGTGCTACCCGGACAGCCGATCAGCCCCAGCATTTT
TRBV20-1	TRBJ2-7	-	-	CSARRGATTLDRGEQYF	TGCAGTGCTCGCCGAGGGGCAACCACCCTCGACCGGGGGGAGCAGTACTTC
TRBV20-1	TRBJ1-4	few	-	CSASSPGRNEKLFF	TGCAGTGCTAGTTCCCCGGGTAGGAATGAAAAACTGTTTTTT
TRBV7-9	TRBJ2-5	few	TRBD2	CASSSRTSGETQYF	TGTGCCAGCAGCTCCCGGACTAGCGGAGAGACCCAGTACTTC
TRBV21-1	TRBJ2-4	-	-	CASSKKQGSKNIQYF	TGTGCCAGCAGCAAAAAACAGGGGTCCAAAAACATTCAGTACTTC